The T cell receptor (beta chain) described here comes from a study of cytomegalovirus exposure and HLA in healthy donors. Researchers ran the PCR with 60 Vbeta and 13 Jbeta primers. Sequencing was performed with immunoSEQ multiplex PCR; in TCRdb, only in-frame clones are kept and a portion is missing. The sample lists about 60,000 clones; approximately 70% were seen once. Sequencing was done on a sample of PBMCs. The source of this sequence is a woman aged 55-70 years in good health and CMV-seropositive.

The chain's CDR3 is CASSGGDRGFEKLFF. CDR3 sequence (DNA): TGTGCCAGCAGCGGAGGAGACAGGGGGTTTGAAAAACTGTTTTTT. The chain employs TRBV7-2 and TRBJ1-4; the match to TRBD1 covers 9 bases. Germline V gene lookup returns CDR1 SGHTA and CDR2 FQGNSA. The CDR3 loop spans 15 amino acids. Trimming cost V 5 bases and J 7 bases; bases outside gene matches: 8.